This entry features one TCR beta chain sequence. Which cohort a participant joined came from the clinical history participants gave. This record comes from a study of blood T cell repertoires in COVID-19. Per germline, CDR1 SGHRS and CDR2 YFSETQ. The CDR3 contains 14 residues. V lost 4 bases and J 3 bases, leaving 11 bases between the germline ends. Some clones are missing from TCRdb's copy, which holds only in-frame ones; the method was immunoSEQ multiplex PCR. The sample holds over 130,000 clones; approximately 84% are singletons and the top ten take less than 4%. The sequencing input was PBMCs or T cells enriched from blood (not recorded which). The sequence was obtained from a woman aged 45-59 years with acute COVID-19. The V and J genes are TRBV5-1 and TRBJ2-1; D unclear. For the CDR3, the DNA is TGCGCCAGCAGCGCCGGAGCGATCTACAATGAGCAGTTCTTC. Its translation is CASSAGAIYNEQFF.